This T cell receptor beta chain was sequenced in a study of technical replicates of blood from several donors. Generated by immunoSEQ multiplex PCR, the TCRdb table keeps only in-frame clones and is missing some. This table holds more than 65,000 clones, approximately 94% found once. V was clipped by 7 bases and J by 5 bases; unmatched bases: 8. The germline CDR1 and CDR2 sequences are SNHLY and FYNNEI. CDR3 length: 14 amino acids. The material sequenced was T cells isolated from PBMCs. The V gene is TRBV2, the J gene TRBJ2-5, with 9 positions matching TRBD2. This receptor was taken from a human donor in good health. The CDR3 here is CASIPGLAYETQYF. In DNA form, the CDR3 reads TGTGCCAGCATACCGGGACTAGCATATGAGACCCAGTACTTC.